The 25 T cell receptor beta chains below come from one sample, sequenced in a study of T cell responses to AZD1222 COVID-19 vaccine. The data were produced by immunoSEQ multiplex PCR, yet TCRdb's version contains in-frame clones alone and is incomplete. This repertoire shows about 130,000 clones, 92% found once; its top ten account for more than 0.95%. The source material was peripheral blood, sampled 28 days after the second AZD1222 dose. The source is an adult who received the AZD1222 COVID-19 vaccine.

The CDR3 DNA reads TGTGCCAGCAGTTTCACAGGGGGCTCTGGCTACACCTTC. Translating it yields CASSFTGGSGYTF. V gene TRBV28 combines with J gene TRBJ1-2, with 9 positions matching TRBD1. The CDR3 extends over 13 amino acids. Germline V gene lookup returns CDR1 MDHEN and CDR2 SYDVKM. With 3 bases clipped from V and 7 bases from J, the junction kept 3 bases outside the gene matches.

The chain links TRBV7-9 to TRBJ2-7, with D tentatively TRBD1 (6 bases). Trimming took off 4 bases at V and 3 bases at J, with 10 bases between the two ends. The CDR3 runs to 13 residues. Germline V gene data show CDR1 as SEHNR and CDR2 as FQNEAQ (reference sequence). CDR3 sequence: CASSWTEGYEQYF. CDR3 coding DNA: TGTGCCAGCAGCTGGACAGAGGGCTACGAGCAGTACTTC. The variable domain in full, completed from reference TRBV7-9 and TRBJ2-7, reads DTGVSQNPRHKITKRGQNVTFRCDPISEHNRLYWYRQTLGQGPEFLTYFQNEAQLEKSRLLSDRFSAERPKGSFSTLEIQRTEQGDSAMYLCASSWTEGYEQYFGPGTRLTVT.

The chain is built from TRBV14 and TRBJ1-2; D gene uncertain. Trimming took off 4 bases at V and 8 bases at J, with 20 bases between the two ends. The CDR3 sequence is 15 residues long. Germline V gives CDR1 SGHDN, CDR2 FVKESK. CDR3 DNA: TGTGCCAGCAGCCCCTCGACACGGGCGTCTAACGGCTACACCTTC. Translating gives CASSPSTRASNGYTF.

This clone has a handful of counts. The rearrangement joins TRBV28 to TRBJ1-2; perhaps TRBD1 as D (6 bases). This CDR3 is 15 amino acids long. CDR1 is MDHEN, CDR2 SYDVKM, per germline. V dropped 5 bases and J dropped 4 bases, with 17 bases sitting between them. CDR3 sequence: CASSPNPGGGYGYTF. Written as DNA, the CDR3 is TGTGCCAGCAGTCCCAACCCGGGAGGGGGCTATGGCTACACCTTC.

The chain combines TRBV9 with TRBJ2-3, with D unresolved. Germline CDR1 reads SGDLS; CDR2 reads YYNGEE. The V end lost 10 bases, the J end lost 0 bases, and 15 bases lay between the germline ends. CDR3 length: 14 residues. The CDR3 DNA reads as TGTGCCTCTCAGGCCCCAACTAGCACAGATACGCAGTATTTT. This sequence encodes CASQAPTSTDTQYF.

This chain links TRBV18 with TRBJ2-5, with 8 nucleotides matching TRBD1. CDR1 is KGHSH and CDR2 is LQKENI in the germline V gene. Trimming cost V 3 bases and J 7 bases; bases outside gene matches: 7. The CDR3 contains 14 residues. The CDR3 sequence is CASSPTQGVGTQYF. The CDR3 region has the DNA TGTGCCAGCTCACCGACACAGGGGGTCGGGACCCAGTACTTC.

CDR3 sequence (DNA): TGTGCCAGCAGTGGGACTAGCGGGACAGATACGCAGTATTTT. This sequence encodes CASSGTSGTDTQYF. The chain combines TRBV6-4 with TRBJ2-3; 11 bases match TRBD2. The germline gives CDR1 MRHNA, CDR2 SNTAGT. This CDR3 spans 14 amino acids. Losses at the gene ends were 4 bases for V and 3 bases for J; bases not matched to a gene: 0.

The gene calls are TRBV20-1 and TRBJ2-7; 9 nucleotides agree with TRBD1. Germline CDR1 is DFQATT and CDR2 is SNEGSKA (reference sequence). Trimming took 3 bases from V and 4 from J; bases not matched to a gene: 4. The CDR3 loop spans 13 amino acids. CDR3 bases: TGCAGTGCTAGTAGGGGACAGGGATACGAGCAGTACTTC. Its protein product is CSASRGQGYEQYF.

The chain carries TRBV7-7 and TRBJ2-3; 8 bases are shared with TRBD2. The CDR3 has 14 residues. Germline V gene data show CDR1 as SSHAT and CDR2 as FNYEAQ (reference sequence). J lost 6 bases, V lost 1 base, and 3 bases had no gene match. CDR3 residues: CASSLVGGGDTQYF. Written as DNA, the CDR3 is TGTGCCAGCAGCTTAGTTGGCGGGGGGGATACGCAGTATTTT.

This clone was seen once. The J gene is TRBJ1-5, the V gene TRBV24-1, with 8 nucleotides matching TRBD1. J gave up 1 base and V 9 bases, and 1 base lay outside the gene matches. The germline gives CDR1 KGHDR, CDR2 SFDVKD. The CDR3 runs 13 residues. The CDR3 DNA sequence: TGTGCCACCGGACAGGGAAGCAATCAGCCCCAGCATTTT. Protein: CATGQGSNQPQHF.

As DNA, the CDR3 is TGTGCCAGCAGCCCAGGACAGGGGACCATGAACACTGAAGCTTTCTTT. This encodes CASSPGQGTMNTEAFF. The chain recombines TRBV9 with TRBJ1-1; the match to TRBD1 covers 9 bases. With 4 bases clipped from V and 0 bases from J, the junction kept 7 bases outside the gene matches. The germline CDR1 and CDR2 sequences are SGDLS and YYNGEE. This CDR3 is 16 amino acids long.

The chain combines TRBV11-2 with TRBJ1-1; D is unclear. The CDR3 length is 14 residues. The germline V gene has CDR1 SGHAT and CDR2 FQNNGV. The V end lost 0 bases, the J end lost 2 bases, and 7 bases lay between the germline ends. The CDR3 spells CASSLDLINTEAFF. The CDR3 region has the DNA TGTGCCAGCAGCTTAGATCTCATTAACACTGAAGCTTTCTTT. The full variable domain, in which reference TRBV11-2 and TRBJ1-1 provide the parts outside the CDR3, is EAGVAQSPRYKIIEKRQSVAFWCNPISGHATLYWYQQILGQGPKLLIQFQNNGVVDDSQLPKDRFSAERLKGVDSTLKIQPAKLEDSAVYLCASSLDLINTEAFFGQGTRLTVV.

The chain recombines TRBV7-3 with TRBJ1-6; 8 bases line up with TRBD1. This CDR3 has 13 amino acids. Germline V gene sequence: CDR1 SGHTA, CDR2 FQGTGA. Losses at the gene ends were 5 bases for V and 7 bases for J; bases not matched to a gene: 1. The CDR3 reads CASSQGANSPLHF. CDR3 DNA sequence: TGTGCCAGCAGCCAGGGGGCAAATTCACCCCTCCACTTT.

The DNA for the CDR3 is TGTGCCAGCAGCTCCCCGACAGGGGACATCTCCTACGAGCAGTACTTC. It encodes CASSSPTGDISYEQYF. The chain employs TRBV7-2 and TRBJ2-7; 8 nucleotides align to TRBD1. The CDR3 loop spans 16 amino acids. Trimming took 4 bases from V and 0 from J; bases not matched to a gene: 8. Germline loops: CDR1 SGHTA, CDR2 FQGNSA.

The rearrangement joins TRBV5-4 to TRBJ2-5; D is unresolved. The length of the CDR3 is 14 residues. Germline assignment: CDR1 SGHNT and CDR2 YYREEE (reference sequence). The V end was cut by 2 bases, the J end by 1 base, with 9 bases between. This chain's CDR3 is CASSFFGSQETQYF. CDR3 coding DNA: TGTGCCAGCAGCTTTTTCGGCAGCCAAGAGACCCAGTACTTC.

The CDR3 here is CASSRTLGTADEQYF. CDR3 nucleotide sequence: TGTGCCAGTAGTAGAACTCTCGGGACAGCGGACGAGCAGTACTTC. The chain is built from TRBV19 and TRBJ2-7, with TRBD1 matching 7 bases. This CDR3 has 15 amino acids. Trimming at V came to 4 bases and at J to 5 bases, leaving 11 bases not matched to a gene. Looked up from germline, CDR1 is LNHDA and CDR2 is SQIVND (reference sequence).

The chain links TRBV3-1 (or the pseudogene TRBV3-2) to TRBJ2-1, with D unresolved. Germline lookup yields CDR1 LGHDT and CDR2 YNNKEL (reference sequence). The V end was cut by 0 bases, the J end by 3 bases, with 3 bases between. The CDR3 is made up of 13 amino acids. The CDR3: CASSQDHYNEQFF. The CDR3 region has the DNA TGTGCCAGCAGCCAAGATCACTACAATGAGCAGTTCTTC.

The chain links TRBV5-1 to TRBJ2-7; no firm D call. V was trimmed by 2 bases and J by 2 bases, leaving 11 bases between them. Germline-derived CDR1 and CDR2 are SGHRS and YFSETQ. CDR3 length: 14 amino acids. CDR3 nucleotides: TGCGCCAGCAGCTTCTCCTCTCGTACCTACGAGCAGTACTTC. It encodes CASSFSSRTYEQYF.

Here the CDR3 reads CASSPQAGRGSSSYNEQFF. DNA of the CDR3: TGTGCCAGCAGCCCCCAGGCGGGTCGGGGGTCAAGCTCCTACAATGAGCAGTTCTTC. This sequence joins TRBV7-3 and TRBJ2-1; maybe TRBD2 (6 bases). The CDR3 is made up of 19 amino acids. The V end was cut by 5 bases, the J end by 0 bases, with 23 bases between. In germline, CDR1 is SGHTA, CDR2 FQGTGA.

The rearrangement links TRBV7-3 to TRBJ2-3; 7 bases line up with TRBD2. The CDR3 runs to 16 residues. Germline CDR1 reads SGHTA; CDR2 reads FQGTGA. The junction had 16 bases not matched to a gene; V was cut back by 5 bases and J by 8 bases. The CDR3 region is CASSLVPATSGGTQYF. The CDR3, as DNA: TGTGCCAGCAGCCTCGTCCCCGCTACCTCGGGGGGTACGCAGTATTTT.

This rearrangement joins TRBV27 to TRBJ1-4; D might be TRBD1 (5 bases). Germline values: CDR1 MNHEY, CDR2 SMNVEV (reference sequence). V gave up 6 bases and J gave up 7 bases, with 15 bases separating them. The CDR3 length is 14 residues. The CDR3 is CASRRNGGSEKLFF. In nucleotides, the CDR3 is TGTGCCAGCAGGCGAAATGGGGGGAGTGAAAAACTGTTTTTT.

This chain joins TRBV28 and TRBJ2-3; D is undetermined. This CDR3 comprises 16 residues. Germline V CDR1 and CDR2: MDHEN, SYDVKM. Trimming pared 7 bases from V and 3 bases from J, leaving 20 bases between. The chain's CDR3 is CASMKLGGQQTDTQYF. CDR3 nucleotide sequence: TGTGCCAGCATGAAACTTGGCGGCCAACAGACAGATACGCAGTATTTT. Filled out from reference TRBV28 and TRBJ2-3, the complete variable domain reads DVKVTQSSRYLVKRTGEKVFLECVQDMDHENMFWYRQDPGLGLRLIYFSYDVKMKEKGDIPEGYSVSREKKERFSLILESASTNQTSMYLCASMKLGGQQTDTQYFGPGTRLTVL.

The CDR3 loop is CASSPPSFDYRREQYF. DNA of the CDR3: TGTGCCAGCAGCCCTCCGTCGTTTGACTACCGCCGCGAGCAGTACTTC. V usage is TRBV7-8 and J usage is TRBJ2-7; D is possibly TRBD2 (5 bases). From germline, CDR1 is SGHVS and CDR2 FQNEAQ. The germline V and J ends were trimmed by 5 bases and 6 bases, with 23 bases remaining between them. The CDR3 is 16 amino acids.

This clone showed up just a few times. The V gene is TRBV7-8, the J gene TRBJ2-7; 13 bases are a match to TRBD2. The CDR3 is 16 amino acids. V gave up 4 bases and J gave up 5 bases; unmatched junction bases: 8. Germline loops: CDR1 SGHVS, CDR2 FQNEAQ. The CDR3 loop reads CASSSRGLAGSHEQYF. In nucleotides, the CDR3 is TGTGCCAGCAGCTCGAGGGGACTAGCGGGATCCCACGAGCAGTACTTC.

The chain employs TRBV5-6 and TRBJ1-2; 9 nucleotides align to TRBD1. The CDR3 is 15 amino acids. CDR1 SGHDT and CDR2 YYEEEE come from the germline V gene. V was clipped by 6 bases and J by 5 bases; unmatched bases: 11. The CDR3 sequence: CASTDIDRGKYGYTF. The CDR3 nucleotides read TGTGCCAGCACCGACATTGACAGGGGGAAGTATGGCTACACCTTC.